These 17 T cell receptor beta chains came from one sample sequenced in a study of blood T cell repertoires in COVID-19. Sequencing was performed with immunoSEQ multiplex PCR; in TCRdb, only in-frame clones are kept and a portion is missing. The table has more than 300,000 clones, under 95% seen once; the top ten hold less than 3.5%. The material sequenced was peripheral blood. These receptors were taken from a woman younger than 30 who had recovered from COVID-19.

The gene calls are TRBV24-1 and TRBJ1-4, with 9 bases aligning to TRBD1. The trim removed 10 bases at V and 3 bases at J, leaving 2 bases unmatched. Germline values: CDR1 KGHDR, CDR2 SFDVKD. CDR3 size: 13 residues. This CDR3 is CATHRGPNEKLFF. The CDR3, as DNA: TGTGCCACACACAGGGGGCCTAATGAAAAACTGTTTTTT.

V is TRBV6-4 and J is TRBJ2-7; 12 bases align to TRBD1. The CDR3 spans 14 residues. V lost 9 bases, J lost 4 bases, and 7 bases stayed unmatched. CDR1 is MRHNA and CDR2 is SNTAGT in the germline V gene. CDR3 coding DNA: TGTGCCAGAGCGGGACAGGGGGCTCGGTACGAGCAGTACGTC. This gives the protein CARAGQGARYEQYV.

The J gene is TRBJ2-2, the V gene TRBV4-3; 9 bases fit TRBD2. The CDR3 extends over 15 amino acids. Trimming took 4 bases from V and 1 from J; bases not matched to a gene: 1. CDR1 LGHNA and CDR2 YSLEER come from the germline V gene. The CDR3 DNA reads TGCGCCAGCAGCCGTAGCGGGAGGAACACCGGGGAGCTGTTTTTT. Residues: CASSRSGRNTGELFF.

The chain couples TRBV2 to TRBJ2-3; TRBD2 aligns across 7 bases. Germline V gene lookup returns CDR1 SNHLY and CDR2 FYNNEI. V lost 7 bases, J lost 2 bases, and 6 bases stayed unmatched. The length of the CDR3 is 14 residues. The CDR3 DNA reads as TGTGCCAGCACCACTAGCGCACACACAGATACGCAGTATTTT. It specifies CASTTSAHTDTQYF.

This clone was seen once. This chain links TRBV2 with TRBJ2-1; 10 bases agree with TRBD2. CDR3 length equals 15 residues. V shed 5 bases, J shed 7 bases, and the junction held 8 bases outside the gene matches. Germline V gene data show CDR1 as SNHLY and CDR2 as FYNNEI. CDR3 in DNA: TGTGCCAGCAGTCCCGGGACTAGCGCTAGGAATGAGCAGTTCTTC. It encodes CASSPGTSARNEQFF.

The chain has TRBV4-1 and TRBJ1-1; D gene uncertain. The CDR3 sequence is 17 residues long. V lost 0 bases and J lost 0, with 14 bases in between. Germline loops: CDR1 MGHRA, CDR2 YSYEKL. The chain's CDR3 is CASSQDSPAGMNTEAFF. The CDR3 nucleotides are TGCGCCAGCAGCCAAGATTCCCCCGCGGGGATGAACACTGAAGCTTTCTTT.

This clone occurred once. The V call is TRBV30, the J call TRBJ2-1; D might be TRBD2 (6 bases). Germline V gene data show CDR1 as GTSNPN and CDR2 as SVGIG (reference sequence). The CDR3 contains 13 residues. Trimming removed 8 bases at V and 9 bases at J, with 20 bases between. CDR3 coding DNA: TGTGCCAGGCGGGACCCCCTGAGGGGTGAGCAGTTCTTC. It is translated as CARRDPLRGEQFF.

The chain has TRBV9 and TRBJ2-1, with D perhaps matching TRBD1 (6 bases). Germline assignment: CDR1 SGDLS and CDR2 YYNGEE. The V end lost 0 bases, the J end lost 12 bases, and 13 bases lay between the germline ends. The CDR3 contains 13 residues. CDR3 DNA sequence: TGTGCCAGCAGCGTAGGAGCAAAAGGGGGGCAGTTCTTC. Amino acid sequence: CASSVGAKGGQFF.

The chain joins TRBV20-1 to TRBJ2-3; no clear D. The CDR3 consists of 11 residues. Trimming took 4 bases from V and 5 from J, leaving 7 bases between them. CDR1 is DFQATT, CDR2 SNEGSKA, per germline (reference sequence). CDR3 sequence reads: CSATSLDTQYF. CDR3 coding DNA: TGCAGTGCTACCTCGTTAGATACGCAGTATTTT.

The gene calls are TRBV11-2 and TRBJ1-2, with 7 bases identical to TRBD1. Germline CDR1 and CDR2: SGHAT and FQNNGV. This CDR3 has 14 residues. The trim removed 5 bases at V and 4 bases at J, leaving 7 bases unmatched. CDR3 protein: CASSPATGRYGYTF. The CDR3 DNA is TGTGCCAGCAGCCCCGCGACAGGGCGCTATGGCTACACCTTC.

CDR3 sequence (DNA): TGTGCCAGCTCACGGGACAGGCAAGAGACCCAGTACTTC. Its protein is CASSRDRQETQYF. The chain has TRBV18 and TRBJ2-5; TRBD1 matches at 8 bases. This CDR3 comprises 13 residues. Trimming removed 4 bases from V and 2 bases from J; junction bases left unmatched: 0. CDR1 KGHSH and CDR2 LQKENI come from the germline V gene. Using reference TRBV18 and TRBJ2-5 for the parts outside the CDR3, the full variable domain is NAGVMQNPRHLVRRRGQEARLRCSPMKGHSHVYWYRQLPEEGLKFMVYLQKENIIDESGMPKERFSAEFPKEGPSILRIQQVVRGDSAAYFCASSRDRQETQYFGPGTRLLVL.

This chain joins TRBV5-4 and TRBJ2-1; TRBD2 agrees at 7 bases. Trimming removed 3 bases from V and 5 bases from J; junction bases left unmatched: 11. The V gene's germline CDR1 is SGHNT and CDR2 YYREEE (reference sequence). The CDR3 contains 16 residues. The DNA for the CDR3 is TGTGCCAGCAGCTCGGGCGGGAGATCCCCACACAATGAGCAGTTCTTC. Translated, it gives CASSSGGRSPHNEQFF. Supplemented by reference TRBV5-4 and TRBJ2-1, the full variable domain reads ETGVTQSPTHLIKTRGQQVTLRCSSQSGHNTVSWYQQALGQGPQFIFQYYREEENGRGNFPPRFSGLQFPNYSSELNVNALELDDSALYLCASSSGGRSPHNEQFFGPGTRLTVL.

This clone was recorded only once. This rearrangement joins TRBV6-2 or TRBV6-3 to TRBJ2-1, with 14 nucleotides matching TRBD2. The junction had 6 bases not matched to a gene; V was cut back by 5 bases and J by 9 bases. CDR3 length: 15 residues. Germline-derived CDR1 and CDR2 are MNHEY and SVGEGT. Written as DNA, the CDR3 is TGTGCCAGCAGTAGACTAGCGGGAGGGCCCGGTGAGCAGTTCTTC. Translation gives CASSRLAGGPGEQFF.

The CDR3 region has the DNA TGCGCCAGCAGCCGGAAACCCCCTCTGACTAGCGGGGGAGCAAGCTCCTACAATGAGCAGTTCTTC. Its protein is CASSRKPPLTSGGASSYNEQFF. V and J are TRBV4-1 and TRBJ2-1; the match to TRBD2 covers 12 bases. The CDR3 consists of 22 residues. Looked up from germline, CDR1 is MGHRA and CDR2 is YSYEKL. With 4 bases clipped from V and 0 bases from J, the junction kept 19 bases outside the gene matches.

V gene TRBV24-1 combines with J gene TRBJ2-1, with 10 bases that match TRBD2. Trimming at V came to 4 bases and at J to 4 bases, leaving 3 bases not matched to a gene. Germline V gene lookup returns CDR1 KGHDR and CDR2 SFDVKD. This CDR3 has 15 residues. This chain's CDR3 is CATSEVAGGYNEQFF. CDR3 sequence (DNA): TGTGCCACCAGTGAGGTAGCGGGGGGATACAATGAGCAGTTCTTC.

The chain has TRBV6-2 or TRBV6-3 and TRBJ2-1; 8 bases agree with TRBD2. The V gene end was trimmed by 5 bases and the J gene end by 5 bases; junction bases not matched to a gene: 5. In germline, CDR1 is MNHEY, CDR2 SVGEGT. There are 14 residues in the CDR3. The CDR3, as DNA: TGTGCCAGCAGTGGACTAGCCTACCACAATGAGCAGTTCTTC. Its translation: CASSGLAYHNEQFF.

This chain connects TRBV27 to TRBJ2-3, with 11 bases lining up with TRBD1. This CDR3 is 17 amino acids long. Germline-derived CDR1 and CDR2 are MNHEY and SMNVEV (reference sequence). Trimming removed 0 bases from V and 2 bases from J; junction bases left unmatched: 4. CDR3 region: CASSLSRTGGATDTQYF. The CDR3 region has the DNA TGTGCCAGCAGTTTATCCCGGACAGGGGGCGCCACAGATACGCAGTATTTT.